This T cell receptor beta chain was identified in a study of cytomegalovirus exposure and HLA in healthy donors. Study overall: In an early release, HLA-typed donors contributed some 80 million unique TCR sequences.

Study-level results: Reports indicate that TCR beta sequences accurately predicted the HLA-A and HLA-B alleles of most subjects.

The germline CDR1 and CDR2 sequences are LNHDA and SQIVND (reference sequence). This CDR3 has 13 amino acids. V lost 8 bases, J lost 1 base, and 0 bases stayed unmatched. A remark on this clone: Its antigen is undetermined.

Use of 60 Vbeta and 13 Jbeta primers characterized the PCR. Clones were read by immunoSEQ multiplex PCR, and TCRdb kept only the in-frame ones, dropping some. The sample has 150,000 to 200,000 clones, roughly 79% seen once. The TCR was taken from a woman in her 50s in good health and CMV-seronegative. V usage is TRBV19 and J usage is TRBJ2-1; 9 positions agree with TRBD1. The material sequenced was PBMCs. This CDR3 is CASGQGSYNEQFF. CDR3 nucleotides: TGTGCCAGTGGACAGGGGTCCTACAATGAGCAGTTCTTC.